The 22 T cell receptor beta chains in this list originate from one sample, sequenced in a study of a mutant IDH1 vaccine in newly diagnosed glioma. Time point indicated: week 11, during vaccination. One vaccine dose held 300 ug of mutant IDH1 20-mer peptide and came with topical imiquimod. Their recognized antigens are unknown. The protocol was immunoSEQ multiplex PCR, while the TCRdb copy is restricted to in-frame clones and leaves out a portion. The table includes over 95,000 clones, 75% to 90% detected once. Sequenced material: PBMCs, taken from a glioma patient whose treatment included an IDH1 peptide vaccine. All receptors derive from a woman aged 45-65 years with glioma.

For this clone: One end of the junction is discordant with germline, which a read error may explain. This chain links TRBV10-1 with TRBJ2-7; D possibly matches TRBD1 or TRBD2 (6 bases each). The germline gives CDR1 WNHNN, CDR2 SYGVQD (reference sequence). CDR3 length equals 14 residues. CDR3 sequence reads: CASSCRVCTGLGLF. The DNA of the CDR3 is TGCGCCAGCAGTTGCCGAGTTTGTACAGGGTTGGGACTCTTC.

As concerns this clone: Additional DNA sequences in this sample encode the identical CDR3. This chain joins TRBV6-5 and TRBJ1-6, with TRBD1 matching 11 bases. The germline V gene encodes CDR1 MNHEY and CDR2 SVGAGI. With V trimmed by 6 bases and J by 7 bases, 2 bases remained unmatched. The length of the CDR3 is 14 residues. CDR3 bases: TGTGCCAGCAGCCGGGACAGGGGGAATTCACCCCTCCACTTT. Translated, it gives CASSRDRGNSPLHF.

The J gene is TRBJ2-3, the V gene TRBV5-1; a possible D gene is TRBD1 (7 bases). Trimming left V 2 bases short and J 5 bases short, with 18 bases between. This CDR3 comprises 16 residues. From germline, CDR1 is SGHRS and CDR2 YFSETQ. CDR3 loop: CASSFDRVGGIDTQYF. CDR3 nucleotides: TGCGCCAGCAGCTTCGACAGGGTGGGGGGCATAGATACGCAGTATTTT.

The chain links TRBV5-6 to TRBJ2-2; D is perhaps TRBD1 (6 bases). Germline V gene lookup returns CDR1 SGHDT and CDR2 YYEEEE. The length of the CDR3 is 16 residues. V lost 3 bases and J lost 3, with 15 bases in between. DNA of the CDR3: TGTGCCAGCAGCTGGGGGCAGACTCGAGACACCGGGGAGCTGTTTTTT. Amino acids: CASSWGQTRDTGELFF.

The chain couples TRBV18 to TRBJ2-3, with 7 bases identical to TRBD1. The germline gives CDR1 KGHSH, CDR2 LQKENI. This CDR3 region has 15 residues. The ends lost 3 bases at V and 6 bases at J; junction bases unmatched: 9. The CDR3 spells CASSPGQSAVDTQYF. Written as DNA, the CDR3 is TGTGCCAGCTCACCGGGACAGTCGGCCGTGGATACGCAGTATTTT.

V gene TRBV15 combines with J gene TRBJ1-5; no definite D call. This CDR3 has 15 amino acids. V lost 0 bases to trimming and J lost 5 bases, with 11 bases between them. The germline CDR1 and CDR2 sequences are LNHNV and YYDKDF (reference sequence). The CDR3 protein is CATSRERAEDQPQHF. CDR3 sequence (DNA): TGTGCCACCAGCAGAGAAAGGGCTGAGGATCAGCCCCAGCATTTT.

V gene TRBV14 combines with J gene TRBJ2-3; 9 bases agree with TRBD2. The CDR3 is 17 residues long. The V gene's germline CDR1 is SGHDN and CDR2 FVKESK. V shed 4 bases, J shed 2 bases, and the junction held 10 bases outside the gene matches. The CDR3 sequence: CASSLRRLADYTDTQYF. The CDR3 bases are TGTGCCAGCAGCCTTAGAAGACTAGCGGACTACACAGATACGCAGTATTTT.

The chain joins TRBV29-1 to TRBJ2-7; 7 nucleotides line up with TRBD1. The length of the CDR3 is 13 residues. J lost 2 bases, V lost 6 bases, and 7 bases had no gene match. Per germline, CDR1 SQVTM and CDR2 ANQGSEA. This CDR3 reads CSVPRQGAYEQYF. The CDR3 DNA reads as TGCAGCGTCCCCAGGCAGGGGGCCTACGAGCAGTACTTC.

The CDR3 sequence is CASSPGLAGGYYNEQFF. In DNA, the CDR3 is TGTGCCAGCAGCCCAGGACTAGCGGGAGGGTATTACAATGAGCAGTTCTTC. V and J are TRBV14 and TRBJ2-1; 15 bases map to TRBD2. The length of the CDR3 is 17 residues. With V trimmed by 4 bases and J by 4 bases, 5 bases remained unmatched. Germline CDR1 is SGHDN and CDR2 is FVKESK. Full variable domain (remainder filled in from reference TRBV14 and TRBJ2-1): EAGVTQFPSHSVIEKGQTVTLRCDPISGHDNLYWYRRVMGKEIKFLLHFVKESKQDESGMPNNRFLAERTGGTYSTLKVQPAELEDSGVYFCASSPGLAGGYYNEQFFGPGTRLTVL.

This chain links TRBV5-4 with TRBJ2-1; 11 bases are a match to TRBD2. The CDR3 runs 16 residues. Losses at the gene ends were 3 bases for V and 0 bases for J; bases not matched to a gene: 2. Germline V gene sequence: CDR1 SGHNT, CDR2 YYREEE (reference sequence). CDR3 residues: CASSWGLADSYNEQFF. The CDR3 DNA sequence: TGTGCCAGCAGCTGGGGACTAGCGGACTCCTACAATGAGCAGTTCTTC.

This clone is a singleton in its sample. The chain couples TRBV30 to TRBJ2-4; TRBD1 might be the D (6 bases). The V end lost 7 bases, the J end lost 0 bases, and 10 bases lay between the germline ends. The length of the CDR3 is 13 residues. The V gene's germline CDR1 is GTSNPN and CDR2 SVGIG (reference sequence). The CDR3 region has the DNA TGTGCCTTCCGCAGGGGAGCCAAAAACATTCAGTACTTC. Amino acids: CAFRRGAKNIQYF.

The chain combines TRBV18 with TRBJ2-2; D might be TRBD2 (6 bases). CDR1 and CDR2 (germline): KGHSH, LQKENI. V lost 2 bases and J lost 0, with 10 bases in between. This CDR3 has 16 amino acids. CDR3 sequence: CASSPFGTSNTGELFF. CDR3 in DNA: TGTGCCAGCTCACCATTCGGGACTTCGAACACCGGGGAGCTGTTTTTT.

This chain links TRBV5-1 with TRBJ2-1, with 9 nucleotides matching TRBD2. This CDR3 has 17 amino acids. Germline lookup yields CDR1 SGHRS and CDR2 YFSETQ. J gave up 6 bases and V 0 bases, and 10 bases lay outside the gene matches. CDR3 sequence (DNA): TGCGCCAGCAGCTTGGTTTTTATAGCGGGAGATGGCAATGAGCAGTTCTTC. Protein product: CASSLVFIAGDGNEQFF.

Here the CDR3 DNA reads TGTGCCAGCAGTTTATTCGGAGACATCTATGGCTACACCTTC. This translates into CASSLFGDIYGYTF. V and J are TRBV28 and TRBJ1-2; no clear D gene. V dropped 1 base and J dropped 4 bases, with 10 bases sitting between them. The CDR3 loop spans 14 amino acids. In germline, CDR1 is MDHEN, CDR2 SYDVKM.

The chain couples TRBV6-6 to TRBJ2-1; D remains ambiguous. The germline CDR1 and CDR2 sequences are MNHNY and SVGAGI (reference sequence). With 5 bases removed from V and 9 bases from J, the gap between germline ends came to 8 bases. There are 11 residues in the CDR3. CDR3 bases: TGTGCCAGCAGTGACGGCGGTGAGCAGTTCTTC. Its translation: CASSDGGEQFF.

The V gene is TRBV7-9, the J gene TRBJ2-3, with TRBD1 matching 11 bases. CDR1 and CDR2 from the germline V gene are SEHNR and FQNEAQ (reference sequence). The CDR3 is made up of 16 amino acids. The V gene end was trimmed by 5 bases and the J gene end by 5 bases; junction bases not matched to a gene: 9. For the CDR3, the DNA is TGTGCCAGCAGCACTACAGGACAGGGGGCCTTAGATACGCAGTATTTT. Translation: CASSTTGQGALDTQYF.

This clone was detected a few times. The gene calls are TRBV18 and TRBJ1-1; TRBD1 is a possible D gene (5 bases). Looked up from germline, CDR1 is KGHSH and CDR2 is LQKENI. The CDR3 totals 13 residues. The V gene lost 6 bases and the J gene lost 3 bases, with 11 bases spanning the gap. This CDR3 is CASSQGPDTEAFF. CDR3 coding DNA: TGTGCCAGCTCCCAGGGTCCGGACACTGAAGCTTTCTTT.

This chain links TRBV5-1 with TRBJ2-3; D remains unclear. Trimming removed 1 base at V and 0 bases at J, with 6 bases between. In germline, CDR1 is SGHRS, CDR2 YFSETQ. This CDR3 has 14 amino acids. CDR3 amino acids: CASSLSDSTDTQYF. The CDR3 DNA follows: TGCGCCAGCAGCTTGTCAGACAGCACAGATACGCAGTATTTT.

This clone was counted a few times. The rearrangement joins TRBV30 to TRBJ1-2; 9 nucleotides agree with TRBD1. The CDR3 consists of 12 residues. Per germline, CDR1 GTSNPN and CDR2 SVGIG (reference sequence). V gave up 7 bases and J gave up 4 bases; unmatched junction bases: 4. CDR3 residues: CAYTGGSYGYTF. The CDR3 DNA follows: TGTGCCTACACAGGGGGCAGCTATGGCTACACCTTC.

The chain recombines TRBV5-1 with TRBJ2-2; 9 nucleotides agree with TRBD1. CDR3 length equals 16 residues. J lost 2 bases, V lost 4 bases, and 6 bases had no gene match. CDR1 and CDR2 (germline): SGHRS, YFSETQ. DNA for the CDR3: TGCGCCAGCAGCACCGGGACAGGGACTAACACCGGGGAGCTGTTTTTT. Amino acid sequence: CASSTGTGTNTGELFF.

The CDR3 protein is CASSSPTGYYEQYF. The CDR3 region has the DNA TGTGCCAGCAGTTCCCCGACAGGCTACTACGAGCAGTACTTC. The chain employs TRBV28 and TRBJ2-7, with D possibly being TRBD1 (6 bases). V lost 4 bases and J 3 bases, leaving 13 bases between the germline ends. The CDR3 is made up of 14 amino acids. The germline CDR1 and CDR2 sequences are MDHEN and SYDVKM.

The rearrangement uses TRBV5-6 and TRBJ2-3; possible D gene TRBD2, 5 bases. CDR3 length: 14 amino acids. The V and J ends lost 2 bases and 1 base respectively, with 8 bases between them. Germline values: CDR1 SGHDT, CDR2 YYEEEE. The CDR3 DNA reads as TGTGCCAGCAGCTTTGGACTTGGCACAGATACGCAGTATTTT. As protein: CASSFGLGTDTQYF.